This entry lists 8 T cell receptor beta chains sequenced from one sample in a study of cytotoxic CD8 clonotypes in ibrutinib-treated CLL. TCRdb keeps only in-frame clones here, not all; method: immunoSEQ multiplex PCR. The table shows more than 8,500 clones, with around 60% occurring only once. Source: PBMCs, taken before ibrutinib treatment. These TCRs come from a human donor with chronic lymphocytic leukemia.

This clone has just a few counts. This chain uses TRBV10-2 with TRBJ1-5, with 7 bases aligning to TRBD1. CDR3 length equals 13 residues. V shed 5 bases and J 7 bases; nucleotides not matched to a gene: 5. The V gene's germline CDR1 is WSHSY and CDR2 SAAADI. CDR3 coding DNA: TGCGCCAGCAGTAGAACAGGGGCACAGCCCCAGCATTTT. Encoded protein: CASSRTGAQPQHF.

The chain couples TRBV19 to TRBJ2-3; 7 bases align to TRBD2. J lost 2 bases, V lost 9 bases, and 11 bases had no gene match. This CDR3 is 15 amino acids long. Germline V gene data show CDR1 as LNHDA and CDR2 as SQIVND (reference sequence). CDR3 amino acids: CARSPGLVLTDTQYF. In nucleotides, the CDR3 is TGTGCCAGAAGCCCCGGACTAGTCCTCACAGATACGCAGTATTTT.

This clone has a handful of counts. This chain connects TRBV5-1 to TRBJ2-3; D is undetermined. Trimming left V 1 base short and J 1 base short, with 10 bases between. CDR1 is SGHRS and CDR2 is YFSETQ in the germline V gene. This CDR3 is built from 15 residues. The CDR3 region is CASSLYLGRTDTQYF. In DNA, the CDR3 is TGCGCCAGCAGCTTGTATCTCGGCCGCACAGATACGCAGTATTTT. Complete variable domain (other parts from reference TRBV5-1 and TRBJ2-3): KAGVTQTPRYLIKTRGQQVTLSCSPISGHRSVSWYQQTPGQGLQFLFEYFSETQRNKGNFPGRFSGRQFSNSRSEMNVSTLELGDSALYLCASSLYLGRTDTQYFGPGTRLTVL.

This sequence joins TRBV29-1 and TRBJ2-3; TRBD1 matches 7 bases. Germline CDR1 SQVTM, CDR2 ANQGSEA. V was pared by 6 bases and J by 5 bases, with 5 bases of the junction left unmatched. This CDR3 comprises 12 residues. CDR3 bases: TGCAGCGTCCAACAGGGGATAGATACGCAGTATTTT. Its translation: CSVQQGIDTQYF.

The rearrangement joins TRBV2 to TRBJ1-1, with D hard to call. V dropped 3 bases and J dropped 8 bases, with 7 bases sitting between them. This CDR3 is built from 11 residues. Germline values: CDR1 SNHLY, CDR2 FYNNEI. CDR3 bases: TGTGCCAGCAGTGATTGGGCAGAAGCTTTCTTT. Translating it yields CASSDWAEAFF.

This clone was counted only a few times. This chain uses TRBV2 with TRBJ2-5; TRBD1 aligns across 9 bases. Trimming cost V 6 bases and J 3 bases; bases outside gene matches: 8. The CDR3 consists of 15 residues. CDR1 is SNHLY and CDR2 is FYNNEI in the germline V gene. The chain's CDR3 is CASSLQGALEETQYF. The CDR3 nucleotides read TGTGCCAGCAGCCTACAGGGGGCGCTTGAAGAGACCCAGTACTTC.

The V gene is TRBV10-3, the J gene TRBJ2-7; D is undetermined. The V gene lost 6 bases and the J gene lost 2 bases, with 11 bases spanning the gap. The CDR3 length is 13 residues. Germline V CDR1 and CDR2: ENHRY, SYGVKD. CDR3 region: CAISDLQTYEQYF. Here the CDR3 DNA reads TGTGCCATCAGCGACTTACAAACCTACGAGCAGTACTTC.

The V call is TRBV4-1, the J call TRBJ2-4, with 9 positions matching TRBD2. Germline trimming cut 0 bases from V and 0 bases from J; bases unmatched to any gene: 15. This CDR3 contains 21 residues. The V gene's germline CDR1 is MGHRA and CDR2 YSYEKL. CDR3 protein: CASSQDPVAGEVYLAKNIQYF. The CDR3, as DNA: TGCGCCAGCAGCCAAGATCCCGTAGCGGGGGAGGTTTACTTAGCCAAAAACATTCAGTACTTC.